What follows are 16 T cell receptor beta chains derived from one specimen sequenced in a study of shared clonotypes between healthy human individuals. Generated by immunoSEQ multiplex PCR, the TCRdb table keeps only in-frame clones and is missing some. Of hundreds of thousands of clones detected, roughly 70% appear once; the ten largest clones hold about 1.7%. The sequenced sample consisted of memory CD4+ T cells sorted from blood. The subset is: CD45RA-negative fraction. The receptors originated from a woman aged 25-40 years in good health.

This chain links TRBV28 with TRBJ1-3, with TRBD1 identical over 7 bases. Looked up from germline, CDR1 is MDHEN and CDR2 is SYDVKM. V was pared by 4 bases and J by 12 bases, with 9 bases of the junction left unmatched. The CDR3 length is 13 residues. CDR3 nucleotide sequence: TGTGCCAGCAGTTCAATAGACAGGGCAATCATATATTTT. This translates into CASSSIDRAIIYF.

The chain employs TRBV11-2 and TRBJ2-2; 8 positions match TRBD1. Germline loops: CDR1 SGHAT, CDR2 FQNNGV. The ends lost 4 bases at V and 5 bases at J; junction bases unmatched: 6. This CDR3 contains 15 residues. The CDR3 here is CASSSRQGKTGELFF. Written as DNA, the CDR3 is TGTGCCAGCAGCTCCAGACAGGGGAAAACCGGGGAGCTGTTTTTT.

This clone has a single count. The J gene is TRBJ2-2, the V gene TRBV10-1; D unresolved. The germline CDR1 and CDR2 sequences are WNHNN and SYGVQD (reference sequence). V lost 0 bases, J lost 4 bases, and 6 bases lay in between. This CDR3 is 14 amino acids long. The CDR3 sequence is CASSESIFTGELFF. CDR3 sequence (DNA): TGCGCCAGCAGTGAGTCGATCTTCACCGGGGAGCTGTTTTTT.

In its sample, this clone was seen a few times. The genes are TRBV6-1 and TRBJ2-1; 14 bases agree with TRBD2. The CDR3 totals 18 residues. Germline V lookup: CDR1 MNHNS, CDR2 SASEGT. The trim removed 4 bases at V and 6 bases at J, leaving 11 bases unmatched. This chain's CDR3 is CASSGGLAGGGGTNEQFF. CDR3 sequence (DNA): TGTGCCAGCAGTGGAGGACTAGCGGGAGGAGGGGGAACCAATGAGCAGTTCTTC.

The chain employs TRBV27 and TRBJ2-1; 9 bases match TRBD2. The V gene end was trimmed by 4 bases and the J gene end by 2 bases; junction bases not matched to a gene: 6. CDR3 length equals 16 residues. The germline gives CDR1 MNHEY, CDR2 SMNVEV (reference sequence). CDR3 DNA sequence: TGTGCCAGCAGTTCAGCGGGAGGACCCCCCTACAATGAGCAGTTCTTC. It specifies CASSSAGGPPYNEQFF.

The rearrangement links TRBV19 to TRBJ2-5; 10 bases match TRBD1. TRBJ2-7 matches the DNA end more closely, so the J call is doubtful. This CDR3 spans 13 amino acids. Germline CDR1 reads LNHDA; CDR2 reads SQIVND (reference sequence). The CDR3 bases are TGTGCCACCTGGACAGGGGGTAACGACGAGCAGTACTTC. This codes for CATWTGGNDEQYF.

This chain connects TRBV7-9 to TRBJ2-7; a weak D match, TRBD1 (6 bases). CDR3 length: 16 residues. CDR1 and CDR2 (germline): SEHNR, FQNEAQ (reference sequence). Trimming removed 1 base from V and 4 bases from J, with 17 bases in between. This CDR3 reads CASSLDMGQGRYEQYF. The CDR3 coding sequence is TGTGCCAGCAGCTTAGATATGGGCCAGGGGCGGTACGAGCAGTACTTC.

This clone was recorded a few times. This chain links TRBV28 with TRBJ1-2; the D gene is possibly TRBD1 (5 bases). V lost 6 bases, J lost 7 bases, and 18 bases lay in between. This CDR3 is built from 14 residues. Germline CDR1 and CDR2: MDHEN and SYDVKM. The CDR3 coding sequence is TGTGCCAGCAGACCCGCCCAGGGTGGTTCTGGCTACACCTTC. It specifies CASRPAQGGSGYTF.

The chain uses TRBV11-3 and TRBJ2-5; D is possibly TRBD2 (5 bases). The V end was cut by 0 bases, the J end by 9 bases, with 11 bases between. The CDR3 consists of 13 residues. Per germline, CDR1 SGHNT and CDR2 YENEEA. The CDR3 DNA reads TGTGCCAGCAGCTTAGAAGCGGACCGGGCCCAGTACTTC. It specifies CASSLEADRAQYF.

The rearrangement uses TRBV27 and TRBJ2-2; TRBD1 aligns across 7 bases. The CDR3 consists of 16 residues. After removal of 0 bases from V and 6 bases from J, the junction contained 7 bases not matched to a gene. In germline, CDR1 is MNHEY, CDR2 SMNVEV (reference sequence). Here the CDR3 reads CASSLSRRQGSGELFF. In DNA form, the CDR3 reads TGTGCCAGCAGTTTATCGAGGAGACAGGGCTCCGGGGAGCTGTTTTTT.

The chain links TRBV10-3 to TRBJ1-4; no definite D call. Trimming stripped 0 bases from V and 8 bases from J, with 13 bases between. This CDR3 has 15 residues. Germline assignment: CDR1 ENHRY and CDR2 SYGVKD. CDR3 region: CAISESGRLSEKLFF. The DNA of the CDR3 is TGTGCCATCAGTGAGTCAGGGAGATTAAGCGAAAAACTGTTTTTT.

Remarks on this clone: One end of the junction fails to match germline, which may point to a read error. This chain uses TRBV25-1 with TRBJ2-7; no firm D call. CDR1 is MGHDK and CDR2 is SYGVNS in the germline V gene. The CDR3 runs 13 residues. CDR3 in DNA: TGTGCCAGCACCGGCAGTGGTCTTGACGTCTCGCACTTC. Translated: CASTGSGLDVSHF.

Worth noting for this clone: This sample includes further DNA sequences coding for the same CDR3. This chain joins TRBV18 and TRBJ2-7; TRBD1 matches at 7 bases. V lost 6 bases to trimming and J lost 1 base; unmatched junction nucleotides: 3. The CDR3 contains 13 residues. In germline, CDR1 is KGHSH, CDR2 LQKENI. This CDR3 reads CASSPGQSYEQYF. CDR3 nucleotide sequence: TGTGCCAGCTCTCCGGGACAGTCCTACGAGCAGTACTTC. Full variable domain (outside the CDR3, taken from reference TRBV18 and TRBJ2-7): NAGVMQNPRHLVRRRGQEARLRCSPMKGHSHVYWYRQLPEEGLKFMVYLQKENIIDESGMPKERFSAEFPKEGPSILRIQQVVRGDSAAYFCASSPGQSYEQYFGPGTRLTVT.

The rearrangement joins TRBV10-2 to TRBJ2-6; no definite D call. The CDR3 runs 13 residues. Between the trimmed V and J ends, which lost 8 bases and 0 bases, there was a span of 5 bases. The germline gives CDR1 WSHSY, CDR2 SAAADI. CDR3 DNA: TGCGCCAGCGAACCCTCTGGGGCCAACGTCCTGACTTTC. It yields the protein CASEPSGANVLTF.

V and J are TRBV7-4 and TRBJ1-1; 8 bases are a match to TRBD1. This CDR3 region has 15 residues. The V and J ends lost 4 bases and 5 bases, in that order; junction bases with no gene match: 9. CDR1 and CDR2 from the germline V gene are SGHVT and SQSDAQ. CDR3 amino acids: CASSSYQGAETEAFF. The DNA for the CDR3 is TGTGCCAGCAGCTCGTATCAGGGGGCGGAGACTGAAGCTTTCTTT.

J is TRBJ2-2 and V is TRBV5-1; D ambiguous. The germline CDR1 and CDR2 sequences are SGHRS and YFSETQ. This CDR3 spans 17 amino acids. V lost 1 base to trimming and J lost 6 bases, with 19 bases between them. The CDR3 DNA reads as TGCGCCAGCAGCTTGTCTGTGCGACTTACGGGCGCCGGGGAGCTGTTTTTT. The encoded protein is CASSLSVRLTGAGELFF.